A selection of T cell receptor beta chains follows, all from one sample in a study of T cells in Graves' hyperthyroidism and ophthalmopathy. TCRdb re-called the multiplex PCR reads with MiXCR, one entry per CDR3 protein. The table lists hundreds of thousands of distinct CDR3 sequences, 38% of them singletons. The material sequenced was blood. These receptors all come from a man younger than 30 with Graves' hyperthyroidism. Each CDR3 is given with its conserved first and last residue. The order of the fields is CDR3 protein, CDR3 DNA, V gene, CDR3 length, D gene, J gene, clone size. D genes are given only for firm matches. The size entry is marked missing in some rows and otherwise reads once, few, many or a size class.

CDR3aa: CASRPTWIAGGNTGELFF
CDR3nt: TGTGCCAGCAGACCCACATGGATAGCGGGAGGGAACACCGGGGAGCTGTTTTTT
v_gene: TRBV15
len: 18
d_gene: TRBD2
j_gene: TRBJ2-2
abundance: .

CDR3aa: CASSLSGGIGETQYF
CDR3nt: TGTGCCAGCAGCTTATCTGGGGGAATTGGGGAGACCCAGTACTTC
v_gene: TRBV7-3
len: 15
d_gene: .
j_gene: TRBJ2-5
abundance: .

CDR3aa: CASSAVQGLRGETQYF
CDR3nt: TGTGCCAGTAGTGCCGTACAGGGGTTGAGGGGGGAGACCCAGTACTTC
v_gene: TRBV19
len: 16
d_gene: TRBD1
j_gene: TRBJ2-5
abundance: .

CDR3aa: CASSDRVGGNTIYF
CDR3nt: TGCGCCAGCAGTGACAGGGTCGGTGGAAACACCATATATTTT
v_gene: TRBV10-2
len: 14
d_gene: .
j_gene: TRBJ1-3
abundance: .

CDR3aa: CASSGAGPGNEKLFF
CDR3nt: TGTGCCAGCAGTGGGGCCGGGCCTGGTAATGAAAAACTGTTTTTT
v_gene: TRBV12-3/TRBV12-4
len: 15
d_gene: .
j_gene: TRBJ1-4
abundance: once

CDR3aa: CASSLLGQALREQYF
CDR3nt: TGTGCCAGCAGCTTATTGGGACAGGCCCTACGGGAGCAGTACTTC
v_gene: TRBV7-9
len: 15
d_gene: TRBD1
j_gene: TRBJ2-7
abundance: few

CDR3aa: CASSFSGIRDTQYF
CDR3nt: TGTGCCAGCAGTTTTAGCGGGATTCGCGATACGCAGTATTTT
v_gene: TRBV2
len: 14
d_gene: TRBD2
j_gene: TRBJ2-3
abundance: .

CDR3aa: CASSYLYGPYHGYTF
CDR3nt: TGTGCCAGCAGTTACTTATACGGACCCTATCATGGCTACACCTTC
v_gene: TRBV7-2
len: 15
d_gene: .
j_gene: TRBJ1-2
abundance: .

CDR3aa: CATRLAGKNTEAFF
CDR3nt: TGTGCCACCAGGTTGGCAGGGAAAAACACTGAAGCTTTCTTT
v_gene: TRBV15
len: 14
d_gene: .
j_gene: TRBJ1-1
abundance: many

CDR3aa: CASTSRGTGEQYF
CDR3nt: TGTGCCAGCACTTCCAGGGGGACCGGGGAGCAGTACTTC
v_gene: TRBV2
len: 13
d_gene: TRBD1
j_gene: TRBJ2-7
abundance: .

CDR3aa: CASIPFSLWTGIVENTEAFF
CDR3nt: TGTGCCAGCATCCCCTTCAGCCTCTGGACAGGAATAGTTGAGAACACTGAAGCTTTCTTT
v_gene: TRBV6-2/TRBV6-3
len: 20
d_gene: TRBD1
j_gene: TRBJ1-1
abundance: .

CDR3aa: CAMGTGTNTEASF
CDR3nt: TGTGCCATGGGGACAGGGACGAACACTGAAGCTTCCTTT
v_gene: TRBV5-5
len: 13
d_gene: TRBD1
j_gene: TRBJ1-1
abundance: .

CDR3aa: CASSQRQGFGYGYTF
CDR3nt: TGTGCCAGCAGCCAAAGACAGGGTTTCGGCTATGGCTACACCTTC
v_gene: TRBV14
len: 15
d_gene: TRBD1
j_gene: TRBJ1-2
abundance: few

CDR3aa: CASSEKQGRNTIYF
CDR3nt: TGTGCCAGCAGTGAGAAACAGGGGCGAAACACCATATATTTT
v_gene: TRBV6-5
len: 14
d_gene: TRBD1
j_gene: TRBJ1-3
abundance: few

CDR3aa: CASSPIRGKGNQPQHF
CDR3nt: TGTGCCAGCAGCCCGATCAGGGGGAAAGGTAATCAGCCCCAGCATTTT
v_gene: TRBV7-8
len: 16
d_gene: TRBD1
j_gene: TRBJ1-5
abundance: .

CDR3aa: CSASGGTGGTEAFF
CDR3nt: TGCAGTGCTAGCGGAGGGACAGGGGGCACTGAAGCTTTCTTT
v_gene: TRBV20-1
len: 14
d_gene: TRBD1
j_gene: TRBJ1-1
abundance: .